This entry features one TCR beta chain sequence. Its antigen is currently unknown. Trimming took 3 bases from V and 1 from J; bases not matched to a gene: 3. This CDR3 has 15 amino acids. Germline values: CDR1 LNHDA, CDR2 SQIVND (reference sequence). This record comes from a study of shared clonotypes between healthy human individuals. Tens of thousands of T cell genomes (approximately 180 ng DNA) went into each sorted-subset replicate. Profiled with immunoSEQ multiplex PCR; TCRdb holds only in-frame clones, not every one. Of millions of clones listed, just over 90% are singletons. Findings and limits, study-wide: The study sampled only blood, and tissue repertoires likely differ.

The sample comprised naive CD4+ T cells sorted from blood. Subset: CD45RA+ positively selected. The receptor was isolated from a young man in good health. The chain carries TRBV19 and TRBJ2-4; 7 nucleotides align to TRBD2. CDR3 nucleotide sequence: TGTGCCAGTAGTATGGGAGGGATCGCCAAAAACATTCAGTACTTC. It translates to CASSMGGIAKNIQYF.